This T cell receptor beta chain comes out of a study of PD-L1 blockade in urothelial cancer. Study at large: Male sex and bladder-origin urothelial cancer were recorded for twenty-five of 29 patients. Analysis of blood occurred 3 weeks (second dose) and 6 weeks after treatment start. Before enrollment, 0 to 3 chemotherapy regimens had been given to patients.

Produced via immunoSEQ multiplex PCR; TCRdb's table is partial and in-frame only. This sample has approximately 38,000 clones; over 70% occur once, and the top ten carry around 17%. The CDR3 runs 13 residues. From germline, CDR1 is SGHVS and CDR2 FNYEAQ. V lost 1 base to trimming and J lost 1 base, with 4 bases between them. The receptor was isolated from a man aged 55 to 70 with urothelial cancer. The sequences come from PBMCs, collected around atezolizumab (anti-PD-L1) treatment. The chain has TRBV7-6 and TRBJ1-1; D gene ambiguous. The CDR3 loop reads CASSLEQNTEAFF. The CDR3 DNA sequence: TGTGCCAGCAGCTTAGAACAGAACACTGAAGCTTTCTTT.